The 8 T cell receptor beta chains below come from one sample, sequenced in a study of shared clonotypes between healthy human individuals. Clones were sequenced by immunoSEQ multiplex PCR, and TCRdb holds only the in-frame ones, with some missing. The sample consists of hundreds of thousands of clones, roughly 73% of them appearing once. Sequencing was carried out using memory CD4+ T cells sorted from blood. As for subset: CD45RA-negative fraction. The origin of the receptors is a woman between 25 and 40 years old in good health.

The chain joins TRBV4-2 to TRBJ2-7; TRBD1 matches at 7 bases. With 3 bases clipped from V and 5 bases from J, the junction kept 7 bases outside the gene matches. The CDR3 consists of 14 residues. Germline V gene sequence: CDR1 LGHNA, CDR2 YNFKEQ. CDR3 sequence (DNA): TGTGCCAGCAGCCAGACGAGACAGGGCCACGAGCAGTACTTC. This codes for CASSQTRQGHEQYF.

The chain has TRBV2 and TRBJ1-2, with 7 bases lining up with TRBD1. CDR3 length: 14 residues. In germline, CDR1 is SNHLY, CDR2 FYNNEI. With 1 base clipped from V and 5 bases from J, the junction kept 4 bases outside the gene matches. CDR3 in amino acids: CASSEGQGVYGYTF. For the CDR3, the DNA is TGTGCCAGCAGTGAAGGACAGGGTGTATATGGCTACACCTTC.

The J gene is TRBJ1-4, the V gene TRBV4-1, with D possibly matching TRBD1 (5 bases). V dropped 3 bases and J dropped 0 bases, with 11 bases sitting between them. The CDR3 sequence is 16 residues long. CDR1 and CDR2 from the germline V gene are MGHRA and YSYEKL. The CDR3 sequence is CASSHRWGSTNEKLFF. The CDR3 DNA follows: TGCGCCAGCAGCCACCGTTGGGGGTCAACTAATGAAAAACTGTTTTTT.

This chain links TRBV30 with TRBJ2-1; perhaps TRBD2 as D (5 bases). This CDR3 has 15 residues. Trimming stripped 2 bases from V and 0 bases from J, with 11 bases between. In germline, CDR1 is GTSNPN, CDR2 SVGIG (reference sequence). CDR3 loop: CAWSSNGVSYNEQFF. CDR3 nucleotide sequence: TGTGCCTGGAGTTCCAACGGGGTCTCCTACAATGAGCAGTTCTTC.

The rearrangement links TRBV18 to TRBJ2-7; 9 bases line up with TRBD2. This CDR3 comprises 15 residues. Germline lookup yields CDR1 KGHSH and CDR2 LQKENI. V gave up 2 bases and J gave up 3 bases; unmatched junction bases: 5. CDR3 sequence: CASSPEPSGNYEQYF. The CDR3 bases are TGTGCCAGCTCACCAGAGCCTAGCGGGAACTACGAGCAGTACTTC.

The rearrangement uses TRBV2 and TRBJ2-7; either TRBD1 or TRBD2 may supply D (5 bases each). V was shortened by 6 bases and J by 2 bases, with 20 bases between the two germline ends. Germline lookup yields CDR1 SNHLY and CDR2 FYNNEI. The CDR3 covers 16 residues. Written as DNA, the CDR3 is TGTGCCAGCAGACTTGATCAGGGTCGAGGGGCCTACGAGCAGTACTTC. Translating it yields CASRLDQGRGAYEQYF.

This chain links TRBV30 with TRBJ2-7; the match to TRBD2 covers 12 bases. CDR1 GTSNPN and CDR2 SVGIG come from the germline V gene (reference sequence). The length of the CDR3 is 13 residues. Trimming at V came to 2 bases and at J to 7 bases, leaving 3 bases not matched to a gene. Here the CDR3 reads CAWSRLAGEEQYF. CDR3 coding DNA: TGTGCCTGGAGTAGACTAGCGGGAGAAGAGCAGTACTTC.

Details on this clone: With a much larger clone just one base away, this may be a read error. Other DNA sequences from this sample encode an identical CDR3 as well. The CDR3 is CASSENVLSYEQYF. CDR3 nucleotides: TGTGCCAGCAGTGAGAACGTGTTATCCTACGAGCAGTACTTC. The V call is TRBV6-1, the J call TRBJ2-7, with D unclear. V dropped 3 bases and J dropped 1 base, with 10 bases sitting between them. CDR3 length: 14 residues. Germline CDR1 MNHNS, CDR2 SASEGT.